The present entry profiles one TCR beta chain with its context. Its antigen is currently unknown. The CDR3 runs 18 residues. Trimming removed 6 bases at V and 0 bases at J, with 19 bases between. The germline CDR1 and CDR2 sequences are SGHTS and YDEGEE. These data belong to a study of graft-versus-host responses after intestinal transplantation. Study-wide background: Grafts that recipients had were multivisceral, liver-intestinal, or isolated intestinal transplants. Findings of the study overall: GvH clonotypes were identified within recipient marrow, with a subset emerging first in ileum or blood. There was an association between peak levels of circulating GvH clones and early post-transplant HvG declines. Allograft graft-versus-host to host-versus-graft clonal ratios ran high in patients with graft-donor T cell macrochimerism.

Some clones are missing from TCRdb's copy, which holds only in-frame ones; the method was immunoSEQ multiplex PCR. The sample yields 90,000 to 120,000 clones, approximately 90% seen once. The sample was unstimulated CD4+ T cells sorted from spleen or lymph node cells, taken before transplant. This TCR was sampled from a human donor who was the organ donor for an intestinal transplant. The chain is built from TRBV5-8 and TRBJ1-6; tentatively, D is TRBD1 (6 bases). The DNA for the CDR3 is TGTGCCAGCAACCCCAGACAGGAAATGAGCTCCTATAATTCACCCCTCCACTTT. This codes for CASNPRQEMSSYNSPLHF.